This T cell receptor (beta chain) comes out of a study of response to subunit inactivated influenza vaccine. General study findings and limits: The authors suggested that every seasonal influenza vaccination recruits few new T cells.

V was clipped by 8 bases and J by 0 bases, with 10 bases between them. Germline assignment: CDR1 SEHNR and CDR2 FQNEAQ (reference sequence). The length of the CDR3 is 13 residues. In TCRdb, the RT-PCR reads were re-called with MiXCR into one record per CDR3 protein. Found here are 300,000 to 350,000 distinct CDR3 sequences, just over 20% of them singletons; the top ten hold 10%. This clonotype was observed a few times. Its antigen is as yet unknown. The sequencing used PBMCs from blood, collected less than 22 months after vaccination. The chain carries TRBV7-9 and TRBJ2-5, with unresolved D. This clonotype was obtained from a man aged 50 to 75 who received an inactivated influenza vaccine. In DNA, the CDR3 is TGTGCCAGCTGGAGCGTCGACCAAGAGACCCAGTACTTC. Its translation: CASWSVDQETQYF.